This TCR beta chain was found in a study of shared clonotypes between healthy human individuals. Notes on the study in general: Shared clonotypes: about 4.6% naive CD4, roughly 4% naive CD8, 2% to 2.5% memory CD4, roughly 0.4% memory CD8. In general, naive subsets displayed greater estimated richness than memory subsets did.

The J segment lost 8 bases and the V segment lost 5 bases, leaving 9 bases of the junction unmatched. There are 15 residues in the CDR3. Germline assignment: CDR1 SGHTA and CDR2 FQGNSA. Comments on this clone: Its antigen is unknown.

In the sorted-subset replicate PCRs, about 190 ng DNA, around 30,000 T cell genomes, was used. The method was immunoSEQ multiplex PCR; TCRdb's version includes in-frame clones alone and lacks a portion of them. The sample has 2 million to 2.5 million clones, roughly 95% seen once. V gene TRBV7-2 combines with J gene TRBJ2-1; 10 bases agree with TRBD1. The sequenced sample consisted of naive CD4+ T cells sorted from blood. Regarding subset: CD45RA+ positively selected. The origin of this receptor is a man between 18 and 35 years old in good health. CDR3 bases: TGTGCCAGCAGCCAGGCCGGGACAGGGGCATATGAGCAGTTCTTC. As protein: CASSQAGTGAYEQFF.